This T cell receptor beta chain comes out of a study of blood T cell repertoires in COVID-19 (TCRdb year 2020). For the wider study: Collaborator samples came from the United States, Italy and Spain and covered acute and convalescent phases of COVID-19. The material from the prospective study consisted of cDNA or gDNA derived from T cells, B-cell-depleted T cells, or PBMCs. Subjects who had been exposed to COVID-19, were actively infected with it, or had recovered from it provided the deeply sampled blood TCRbeta repertoires that made up the dataset. The repertoires were released in a freely available public database meant as a resource for research on the immune response to SARS-CoV-2. Samples were obtained from the ongoing ImmuneRACE study (first 160 participants) and from 1,254 subjects provided by 6 global collaborators. Nearly every sample came with metadata listing a de-identified subject ID, COVID-19 status, age in years and sex. HLA class I and class II types, where available, came from metadata supplied by the sample provider rather than from assay-based typing. The full study reports these points: How much clinical and demographic metadata was included differed by source and by participant, and the metadata was provided uncurated.

The immunoSEQ Assay, a bias-controlled multiplex PCR, was used to amplify TCRbeta CDR3 regions from genomic DNA. In the paper's pipeline: The number of nucleated cells in each sample was estimated by amplification of reference gene primers within the assay. Sequence reads were collapsed and filtered to measure the absolute abundance of every unique TCRbeta CDR3 rearrangement. For each sample, productive Simpson clonality was calculated as the square root of Simpson's diversity index over productive rearrangements. This is the immuneACCESS table as TCRdb keeps it, with only in-frame sequences that have V and J called. A part of the clones is gone; compared with another copy, unresolved V genes explain less than half, and the rest is unexplained. The V and J calls and the clone size are those of that table, but D and trimming were determined from the DNA. Across this sample there are 55,000 to 80,000 clones, with over 70% seen only once. Of the sample, around 6.3% falls within the top ten clones.

V drops 4 bases and J drops 5 bases, leaving 8 bases in between. The CDR3 contains 13 residues, cysteine and phenylalanine counted. Of all the DNA, just the CDR3 is kept, 39 bases in frame from base 1. The germline V gene encodes CDR1 SNHLY and CDR2 FYNNEI. Whole blood was collected in K2EDTA tubes by collaborating institutions according to the institutions' own protocols. For TCRbeta analysis, collaborators shipped samples in one of three forms: frozen whole blood, isolated PBMCs, or DNA extracted from either of those sample types. About this clone itself: What this receptor recognizes is not known. Base-call qualities are not available, and no considerably larger clone is one nucleotide away.

This TCR was recovered from a human donor in a cohort sampled during active COVID-19. The rearranged chain carries TRBV2 and TRBJ2-2; D gene: possibly TRBD2, on 5 matching bases. Sequenced: peripheral blood. The DNA sequence is as follows: TGTGCCAGCAGTGTAGCGAGGACCGGGGAGCTGTTTTTT. Translated, it reads CASSVARTGELFF.